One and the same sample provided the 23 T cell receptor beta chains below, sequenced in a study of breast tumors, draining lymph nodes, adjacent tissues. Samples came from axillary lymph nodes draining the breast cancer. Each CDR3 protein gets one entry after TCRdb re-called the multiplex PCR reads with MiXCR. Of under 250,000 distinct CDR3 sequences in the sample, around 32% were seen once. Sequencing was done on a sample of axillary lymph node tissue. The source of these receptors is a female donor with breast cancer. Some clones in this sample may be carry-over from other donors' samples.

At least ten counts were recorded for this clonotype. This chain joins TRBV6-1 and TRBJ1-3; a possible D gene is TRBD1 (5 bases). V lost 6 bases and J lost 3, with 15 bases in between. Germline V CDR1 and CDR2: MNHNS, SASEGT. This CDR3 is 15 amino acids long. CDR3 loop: CASRETGLRGNTIYF. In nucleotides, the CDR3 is TGTGCCAGCAGAGAGACGGGGCTGCGTGGAAACACCATATATTTT.

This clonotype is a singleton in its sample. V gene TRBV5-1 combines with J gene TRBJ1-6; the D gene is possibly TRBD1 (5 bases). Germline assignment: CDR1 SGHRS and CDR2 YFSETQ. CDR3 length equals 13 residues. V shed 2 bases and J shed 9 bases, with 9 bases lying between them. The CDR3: CASSFREGSPLHF. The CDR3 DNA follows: TGCGCCAGCAGCTTCAGGGAGGGTTCACCCCTCCACTTT. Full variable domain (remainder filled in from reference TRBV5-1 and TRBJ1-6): KAGVTQTPRYLIKTRGQQVTLSCSPISGHRSVSWYQQTPGQGLQFLFEYFSETQRNKGNFPGRFSGRQFSNSRSEMNVSTLELGDSALYLCASSFREGSPLHFGNGTRLTVT.

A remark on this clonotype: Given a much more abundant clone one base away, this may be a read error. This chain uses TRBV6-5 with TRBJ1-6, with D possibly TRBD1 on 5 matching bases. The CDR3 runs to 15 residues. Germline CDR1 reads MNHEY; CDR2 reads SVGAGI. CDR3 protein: CASSHSLQGDSPLHF. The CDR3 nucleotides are TGTGCCAGCAGTCACTCGCTTCAAGGGGATTCACCCCTCCACTTT.

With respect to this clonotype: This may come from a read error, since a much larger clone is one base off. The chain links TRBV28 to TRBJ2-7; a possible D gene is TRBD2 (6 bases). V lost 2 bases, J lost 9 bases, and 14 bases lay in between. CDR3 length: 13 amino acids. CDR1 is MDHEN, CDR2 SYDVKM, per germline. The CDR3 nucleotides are TGTGCCAGCAGTTTAGCGGGAAGGAACGGGCAGTACTTC. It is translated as CASSLAGRNGQYF.

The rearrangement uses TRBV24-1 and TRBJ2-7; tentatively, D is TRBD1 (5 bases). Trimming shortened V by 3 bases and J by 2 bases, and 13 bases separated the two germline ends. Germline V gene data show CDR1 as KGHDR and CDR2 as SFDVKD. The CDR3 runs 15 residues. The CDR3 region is CATSDPRAPTYEQYF. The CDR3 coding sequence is TGTGCCACCAGTGATCCCAGGGCCCCTACCTACGAGCAGTACTTC.

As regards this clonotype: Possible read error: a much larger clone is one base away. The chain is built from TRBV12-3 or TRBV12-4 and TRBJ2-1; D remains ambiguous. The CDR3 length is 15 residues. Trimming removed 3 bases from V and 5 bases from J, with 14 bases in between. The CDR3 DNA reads TGTGCCAGCAGTTTCTGGGTAGTCGTTGACAATGAGCAGTTCTTC. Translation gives CASSFWVVVDNEQFF.

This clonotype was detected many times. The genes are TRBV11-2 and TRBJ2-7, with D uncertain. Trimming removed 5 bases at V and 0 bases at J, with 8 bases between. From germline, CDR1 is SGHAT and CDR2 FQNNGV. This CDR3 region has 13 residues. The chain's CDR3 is CASSPLSSYEQYF. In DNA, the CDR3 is TGTGCCAGCAGCCCCCTGAGCTCCTACGAGCAGTACTTC.

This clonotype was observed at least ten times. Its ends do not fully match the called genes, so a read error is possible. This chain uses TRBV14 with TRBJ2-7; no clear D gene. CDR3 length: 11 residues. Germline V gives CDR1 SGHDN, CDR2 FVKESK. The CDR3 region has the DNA TGTGCCAGCAGCCAAGAAAGCCCGCCCGACTTC. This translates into CASSQESPPDF. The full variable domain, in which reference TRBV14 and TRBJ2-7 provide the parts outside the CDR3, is EAGVTQFPSHSVIEKGQTVTLRCDPISGHDNLYWYRRVMGKEIKFLLHFVKESKQDESGMPNNRFLAERTGGTYSTLKVQPAELEDSGVYFCASSQESPPDFGPGTRLTVT.

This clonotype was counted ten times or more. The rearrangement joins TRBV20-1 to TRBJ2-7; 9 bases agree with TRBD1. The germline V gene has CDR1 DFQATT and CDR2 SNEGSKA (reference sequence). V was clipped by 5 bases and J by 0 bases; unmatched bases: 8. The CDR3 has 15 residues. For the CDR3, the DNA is TGCAGTGCTGCTACCGGGACAGGGATCTCCTACGAGCAGTACTTC. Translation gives CSAATGTGISYEQYF.

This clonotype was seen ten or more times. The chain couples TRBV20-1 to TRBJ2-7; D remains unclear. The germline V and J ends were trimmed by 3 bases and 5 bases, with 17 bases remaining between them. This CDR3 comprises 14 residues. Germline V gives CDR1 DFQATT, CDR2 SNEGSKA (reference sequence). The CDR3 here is CSARYRKGINEQYF. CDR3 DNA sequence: TGCAGTGCTAGGTACCGGAAGGGAATCAACGAGCAGTACTTC.

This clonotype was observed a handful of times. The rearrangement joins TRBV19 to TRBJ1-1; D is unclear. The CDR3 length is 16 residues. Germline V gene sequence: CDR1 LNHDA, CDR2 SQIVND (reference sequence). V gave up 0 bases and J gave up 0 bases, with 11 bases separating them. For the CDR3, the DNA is TGTGCCAGTAGTATAGAGTCGGCTAGTTTGAACACTGAAGCTTTCTTT. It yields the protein CASSIESASLNTEAFF. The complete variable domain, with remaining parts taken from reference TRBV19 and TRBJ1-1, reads DGGITQSPKYLFRKEGQNVTLSCEQNLNHDAMYWYRQDPGQGLRLIYYSQIVNDFQKGDIAEGYSVSREKKESFPLTVTSAQKNPTAFYLCASSIESASLNTEAFFGQGTRLTVV.

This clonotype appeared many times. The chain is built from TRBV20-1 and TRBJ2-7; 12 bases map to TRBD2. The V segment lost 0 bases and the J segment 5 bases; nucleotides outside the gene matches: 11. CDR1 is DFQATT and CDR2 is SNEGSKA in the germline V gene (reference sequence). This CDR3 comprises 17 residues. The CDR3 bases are TGCAGTGCTAGAGATTTAAAGACTAGCGGGAGTTTCGACGAGCAGTACTTC. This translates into CSARDLKTSGSFDEQYF.

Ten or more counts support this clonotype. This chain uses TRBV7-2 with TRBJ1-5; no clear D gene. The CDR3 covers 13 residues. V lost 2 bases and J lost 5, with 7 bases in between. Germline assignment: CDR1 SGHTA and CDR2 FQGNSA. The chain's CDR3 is CASSLMLDQPQHF. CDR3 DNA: TGTGCCAGCAGCTTAATGTTAGATCAGCCCCAGCATTTT.

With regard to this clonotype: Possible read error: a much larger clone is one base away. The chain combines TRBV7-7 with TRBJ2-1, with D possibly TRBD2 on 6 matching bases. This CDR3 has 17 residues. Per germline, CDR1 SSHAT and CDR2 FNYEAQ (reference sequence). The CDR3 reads CASSLVVSLAIYNQQFF. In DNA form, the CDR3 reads TGTGCCAGCAGCTTAGTAGTGTCGCTAGCGATTTACAATCAGCAGTTCTTC.

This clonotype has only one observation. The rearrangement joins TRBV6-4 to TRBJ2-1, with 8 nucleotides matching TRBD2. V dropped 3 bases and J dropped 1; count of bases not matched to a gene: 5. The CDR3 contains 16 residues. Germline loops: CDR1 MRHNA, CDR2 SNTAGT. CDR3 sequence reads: CASSESGSLSYNEQFF. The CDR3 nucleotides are TGTGCCAGCAGTGAGAGCGGGAGCCTTTCCTACAATGAGCAGTTCTTC.

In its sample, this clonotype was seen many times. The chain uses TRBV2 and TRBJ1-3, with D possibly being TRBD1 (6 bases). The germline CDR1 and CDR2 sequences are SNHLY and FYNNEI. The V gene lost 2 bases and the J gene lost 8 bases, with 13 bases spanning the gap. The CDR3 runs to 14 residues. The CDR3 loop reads CASSEWGAGDTIYF. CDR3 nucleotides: TGTGCCAGCAGTGAATGGGGGGCAGGCGACACCATATATTTT. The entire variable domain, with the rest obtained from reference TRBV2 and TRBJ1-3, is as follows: EPEVTQTPSHQVTQMGQEVILRCVPISNHLYFYWYRQILGQKVEFLVSFYNNEISEKSEIFDDQFSVERPDGSNFTLKIRSTKLEDSAMYFCASSEWGAGDTIYFGEGSWLTVV.

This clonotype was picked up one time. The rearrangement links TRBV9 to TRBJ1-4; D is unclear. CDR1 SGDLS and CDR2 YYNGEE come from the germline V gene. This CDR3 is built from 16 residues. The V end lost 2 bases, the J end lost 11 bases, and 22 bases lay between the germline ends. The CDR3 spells CASSVFLRWAMAKLFF. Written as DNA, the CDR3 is TGTGCCAGCAGCGTGTTCTTGCGTTGGGCAATGGCGAAACTGTTTTTT.

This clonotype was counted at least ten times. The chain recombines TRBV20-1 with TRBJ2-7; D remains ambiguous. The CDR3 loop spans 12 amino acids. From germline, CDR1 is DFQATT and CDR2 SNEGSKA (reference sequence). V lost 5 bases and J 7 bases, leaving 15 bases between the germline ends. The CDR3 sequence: CSAVLWVEEQYF. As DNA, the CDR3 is TGCAGTGCTGTCTTATGGGTGGAGGAGCAGTACTTC.

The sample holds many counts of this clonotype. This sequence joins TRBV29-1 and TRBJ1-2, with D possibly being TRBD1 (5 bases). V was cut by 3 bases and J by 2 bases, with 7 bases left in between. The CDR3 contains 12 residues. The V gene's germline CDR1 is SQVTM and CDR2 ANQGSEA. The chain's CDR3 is CSVEQGNYGYTF. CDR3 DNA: TGCAGCGTTGAGCAGGGCAACTATGGCTACACCTTC. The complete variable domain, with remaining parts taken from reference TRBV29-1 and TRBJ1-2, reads SAVISQKPSRDICQRGTSLTIQCQVDSQVTMMFWYRQQPGQSLTLIATANQGSEATYESGFVIDKFPISRPNLTFSTLTVSNMSPEDSSIYLCSVEQGNYGYTFGSGTRLTVV.

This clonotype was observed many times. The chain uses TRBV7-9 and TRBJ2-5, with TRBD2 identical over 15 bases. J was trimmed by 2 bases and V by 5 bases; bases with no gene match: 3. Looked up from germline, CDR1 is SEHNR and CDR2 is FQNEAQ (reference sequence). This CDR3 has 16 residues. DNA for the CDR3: TGTGCCAGCAGCCATGGGACTAGCGGGAGGCAAGAGACCCAGTACTTC. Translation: CASSHGTSGRQETQYF.

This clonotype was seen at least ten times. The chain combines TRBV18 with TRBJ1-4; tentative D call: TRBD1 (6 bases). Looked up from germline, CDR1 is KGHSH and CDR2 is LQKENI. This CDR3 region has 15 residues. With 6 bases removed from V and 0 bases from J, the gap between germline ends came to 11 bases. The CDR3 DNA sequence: TGTGCCAGCTCTGGGACACGAGCAACTAATGAAAAACTGTTTTTT. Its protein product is CASSGTRATNEKLFF.

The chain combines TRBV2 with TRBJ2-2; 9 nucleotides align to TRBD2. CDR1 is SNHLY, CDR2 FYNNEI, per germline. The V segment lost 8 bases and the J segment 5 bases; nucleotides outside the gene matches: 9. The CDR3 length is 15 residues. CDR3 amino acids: CASVVLAGGTGELFF. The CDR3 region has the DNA TGTGCCAGCGTTGTACTAGCGGGCGGGACCGGGGAGCTGTTTTTT.

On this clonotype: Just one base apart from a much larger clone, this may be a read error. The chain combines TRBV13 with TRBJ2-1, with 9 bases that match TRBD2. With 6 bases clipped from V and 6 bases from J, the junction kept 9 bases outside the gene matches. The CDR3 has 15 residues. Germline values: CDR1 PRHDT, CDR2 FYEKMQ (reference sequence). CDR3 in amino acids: CASSLRLAETNEQFF. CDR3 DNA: TGTGCCAGCAGTCTCCGACTAGCGGAAACCAATGAGCAGTTCTTC.